Each of the 6 T cell receptor beta chains below was sequenced from the same sample in a study of blood T cells in healthy people across ages. A second PCR, run for roughly 7 to 11 cycles, used a sample-barcoded 5' primer plus a J-beta primer mix. TCRdb independently ran MiXCR on the 5' RACE reads; one entry per CDR3 protein. The sample records more than 700,000 distinct CDR3 sequences, 53% being singletons. The sample was blood. Source of these receptors: a man aged 80 or over in good health.

The V and J genes are TRBV7-8 and TRBJ1-1; D unresolved. In germline, CDR1 is SGHVS, CDR2 FQNEAQ. Trimming removed 0 bases at V and 1 base at J, with 9 bases between. The CDR3 is 15 amino acids. DNA of the CDR3: TGTGCCAGCAGCTTAGCGCTAGGAACGAACACTGAAGCTTTCTTT. Encoded protein: CASSLALGTNTEAFF.

The rearrangement uses TRBV18 and TRBJ2-1; D not certain. Per germline, CDR1 KGHSH and CDR2 LQKENI. Trimming stripped 3 bases from V and 8 bases from J, with 23 bases between. The CDR3 runs to 17 residues. The CDR3 DNA is TGTGCCAGCTCACCCAACCTCCCCCAACTCGTCTCGGATGAGCAGTTCTTC. This gives the protein CASSPNLPQLVSDEQFF. The full variable domain, its missing parts supplied by reference TRBV18 and TRBJ2-1, is NAGVMQNPRHLVRRRGQEARLRCSPMKGHSHVYWYRQLPEEGLKFMVYLQKENIIDESGMPKERFSAEFPKEGPSILRIQQVVRGDSAAYFCASSPNLPQLVSDEQFFGPGTRLTVL.

The gene calls are TRBV7-9 and TRBJ2-1; 12 nucleotides line up with TRBD2. With the DNA end fitting TRBJ2-7 better, the J assignment may be wrong. Looked up from germline, CDR1 is SEHNR and CDR2 is FQNEAQ (reference sequence). This CDR3 contains 20 residues. In DNA, the CDR3 is TGTGCCAGCAGCTTTGGGGCGCCGGGACTAGCGGGTGACTCCTACAATGAGCAGTACTTC. Translating gives CASSFGAPGLAGDSYNEQYF.

CDR3 sequence: CASSPLGSGGLYEQYF. The DNA for the CDR3 is TGTGCCAGTAGCCCTCTGGGTAGCGGGGGTCTCTACGAGCAGTACTTC. The chain has TRBV19 and TRBJ2-7; 9 bases match TRBD2. V lost 6 bases, J lost 3 bases, and 12 bases stayed unmatched. The CDR3 sequence is 16 residues long. CDR1 is LNHDA, CDR2 SQIVND, per germline (reference sequence).

CDR3 loop: CASSYTLASGSLRSSYEQYF. Here the CDR3 DNA reads TGTGCCAGCAGTTACACTTTGGCTAGCGGGAGCTTGAGAAGCTCCTACGAGCAGTACTTC. The chain combines TRBV6-5 with TRBJ2-7, with 10 bases aligning to TRBD2. After removal of 2 bases from V and 0 bases from J, the junction contained 16 bases not matched to a gene. Looked up from germline, CDR1 is MNHEY and CDR2 is SVGAGI. The CDR3 length is 20 residues.

The V call is TRBV2, the J call TRBJ2-1, with TRBD1 matching 8 bases. Germline loops: CDR1 SNHLY, CDR2 FYNNEI. The CDR3 runs 12 residues. V gave up 6 bases and J gave up 9 bases; unmatched junction bases: 4. The CDR3 DNA reads TGTGCCAGCAGGAACAGGGGGAGTGAGCAGTTCTTC. Its translation is CASRNRGSEQFF.